The 10 T cell receptor beta chains reported below all come from one sample, sequenced in a study of T cell changes during pregnancy in multiple sclerosis. The table came from immunoSEQ multiplex PCR; TCRdb's copy has only in-frame clones and leaves some out. Here the sample spans more than 80,000 clones, 75% to 95% being singletons. Sequenced material: peripheral blood, taken before pregnancy. The receptors here all came from a female donor with multiple sclerosis, enrolled in a pregnancy study.

The V call is TRBV30, the J call TRBJ2-1, with 7 bases fitting TRBD2. V lost 3 bases to trimming and J lost 2 bases; unmatched junction nucleotides: 10. CDR1 and CDR2 from the germline V gene are GTSNPN and SVGIG (reference sequence). The CDR3 extends over 16 amino acids. The CDR3 reads CAWRPLTGGPYNEQFF. DNA of the CDR3: TGTGCCTGGAGACCTCTTACGGGAGGACCCTACAATGAGCAGTTCTTC.

This clone occurred a few times. The chain joins TRBV27 to TRBJ1-5, with no clear D. V lost 5 bases and J 5 bases, leaving 10 bases between the germline ends. This CDR3 is 13 amino acids long. The V gene's germline CDR1 is MNHEY and CDR2 SMNVEV (reference sequence). CDR3 sequence: CASSRLEDQPQHF. CDR3 coding DNA: TGTGCCAGCAGTAGACTGGAGGATCAGCCCCAGCATTTT.

The chain links TRBV27 to TRBJ2-1, with D perhaps matching TRBD2 (7 bases). V was cut by 7 bases and J by 8 bases, with 18 bases left in between. The germline gives CDR1 MNHEY, CDR2 SMNVEV (reference sequence). The CDR3 is made up of 14 amino acids. CDR3: CASTLMGGADEQFF. The CDR3 coding sequence is TGTGCCAGCACCCTAATGGGGGGGGCCGATGAGCAGTTCTTC.

J is TRBJ1-2 and V is TRBV7-9; 10 nucleotides agree with TRBD1. J was trimmed by 5 bases and V by 5 bases; bases with no gene match: 5. The V gene's germline CDR1 is SEHNR and CDR2 FQNEAQ (reference sequence). CDR3 length: 14 residues. CDR3 amino acids: CASSLGTGDYGYTF. As DNA, the CDR3 is TGTGCCAGCAGCCTCGGGACAGGGGATTATGGCTACACCTTC.

This rearrangement joins TRBV28 to TRBJ1-4; a weak D match, TRBD1 (6 bases). The CDR3 covers 12 residues. The ends were cut back, 11 bases at V and 8 bases at J, with 15 bases in the middle. CDR1 is MDHEN, CDR2 SYDVKM, per germline. CDR3 residues: CAAGGLEEKLFF. The CDR3 nucleotides are TGTGCCGCCGGGGGGCTTGAGGAAAAACTGTTTTTT.

The chain has TRBV29-1 and TRBJ1-1, with D maybe TRBD1 (5 bases). Germline CDR1 reads SQVTM; CDR2 reads ANQGSEA. The germline V and J ends were trimmed by 5 bases and 1 base, with 8 bases remaining between them. This CDR3 has 12 residues. CDR3 nucleotides: TGCAGCGTTTCAAGGGGGAACACTGAAGCTTTCTTT. This codes for CSVSRGNTEAFF.

The chain has TRBV7-8 and TRBJ2-5; possibly TRBD1 for D (6 bases). The CDR3 runs to 15 residues. Germline CDR1 and CDR2: SGHVS and FQNEAQ. Trimming removed 0 bases from V and 2 bases from J, with 10 bases in between. CDR3 sequence (DNA): TGTGCCAGCAGCTTAGCACAGGGAGTTCAAGAGACCCAGTACTTC. Amino acids: CASSLAQGVQETQYF.

The chain has TRBV9 and TRBJ2-1, with TRBD2 identical over 12 bases. V lost 4 bases and J lost 15; bases outside the gene matches: 8. The CDR3 length is 13 residues. Germline assignment: CDR1 SGDLS and CDR2 YYNGEE. CDR3 in amino acids: CASSIRLAGDLFF. Written as DNA, the CDR3 is TGTGCCAGCAGCATCCGACTAGCGGGAGATCTGTTCTTC.

The V and J genes are TRBV5-6 and TRBJ1-5; 8 bases agree with TRBD1. The germline gives CDR1 SGHDT, CDR2 YYEEEE. V trimming: 4 bases; J trimming: 4 bases; junction bases outside the gene matches: 7. This CDR3 comprises 15 residues. This chain's CDR3 is CASSQMGQENQPQHF. CDR3 nucleotide sequence: TGTGCCAGCAGCCAGATGGGACAGGAGAATCAGCCCCAGCATTTT.

The chain recombines TRBV11-2 with TRBJ1-1; D might be TRBD1 (5 bases). This CDR3 is 13 amino acids long. Trimming stripped 7 bases from V and 0 bases from J, with 9 bases between. Looked up from germline, CDR1 is SGHAT and CDR2 is FQNNGV. DNA of the CDR3: TGTGCCAGCACAACAGGCTTGAACACTGAAGCTTTCTTT. Protein sequence: CASTTGLNTEAFF.